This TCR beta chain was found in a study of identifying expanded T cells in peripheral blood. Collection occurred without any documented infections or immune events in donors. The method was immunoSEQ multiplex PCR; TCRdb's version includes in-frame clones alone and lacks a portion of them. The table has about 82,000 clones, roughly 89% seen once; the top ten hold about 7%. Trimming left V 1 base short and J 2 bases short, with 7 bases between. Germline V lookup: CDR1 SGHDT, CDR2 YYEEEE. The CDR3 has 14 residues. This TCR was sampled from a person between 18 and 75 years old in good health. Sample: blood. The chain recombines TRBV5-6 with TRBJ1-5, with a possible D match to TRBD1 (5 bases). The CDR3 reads CASSLRQRNQPQHF. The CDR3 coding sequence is TGTGCCAGCAGCTTGCGACAGCGCAATCAGCCCCAGCATTTT.